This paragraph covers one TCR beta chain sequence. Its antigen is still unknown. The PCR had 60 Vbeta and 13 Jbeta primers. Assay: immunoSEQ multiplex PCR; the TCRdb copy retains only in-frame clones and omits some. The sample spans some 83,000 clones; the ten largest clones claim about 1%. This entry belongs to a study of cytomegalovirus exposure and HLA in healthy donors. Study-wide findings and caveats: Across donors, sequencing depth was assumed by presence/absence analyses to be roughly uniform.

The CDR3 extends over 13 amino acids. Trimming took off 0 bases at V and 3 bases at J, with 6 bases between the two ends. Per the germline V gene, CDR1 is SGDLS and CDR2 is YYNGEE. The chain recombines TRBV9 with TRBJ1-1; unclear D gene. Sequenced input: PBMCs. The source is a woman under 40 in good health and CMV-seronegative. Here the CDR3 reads CASSVELDTEAFF. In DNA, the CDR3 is TGTGCCAGCAGCGTAGAACTCGACACTGAAGCTTTCTTT.